These 2 T cell receptor beta chains were all obtained from the same sample, sequenced in a study of post-analysis software for immune sequencing data. General study findings and limits: Four or five TRBV segments were more frequent in patients than controls; TRBV5-6, TRBV5-1 and TRBV20-1 belonged to this group.

Unique molecular identifiers were carried by the TCR beta cDNA libraries. MiXCR, applied by TCRdb to the PCR reads, yields one record per CDR3 protein. This sample has some 890,000 distinct CDR3 sequences; approximately 53% occur once, and the top ten carry approximately 4.5%. These TCRs' antigens remain unknown. The sequenced sample was blood. These TCRs come from a girl under 18 with multiple sclerosis.

The rearrangement links TRBV4-1 to TRBJ2-1; TRBD1 is a possible D gene (6 bases). The CDR3 loop spans 16 amino acids. The germline CDR1 and CDR2 sequences are MGHRA and YSYEKL. V dropped 0 bases and J dropped 8 bases, with 17 bases sitting between them. In DNA form, the CDR3 reads TGCGCCAGCAGCCAAGACACAGGGTCCCATCTATATGAGCAGTTCTTC. Protein product: CASSQDTGSHLYEQFF.

The rearrangement joins TRBV12-3 or TRBV12-4 to TRBJ2-5; D perhaps matches TRBD1 (6 bases). CDR3 length: 13 residues. V was cut by 6 bases and J by 7 bases, with 15 bases left in between. CDR3 residues: CASRTGNQWTQYF. The CDR3, as DNA: TGTGCCAGCAGGACAGGCAACCAATGGACCCAGTACTTC.